Listed below are T cell receptor beta chains from one sample, sequenced in a study of blood T cell repertoires in COVID-19. Assay used: immunoSEQ multiplex PCR; TCRdb lists only in-frame clones, some missing. The repertoire holds some 290,000 clones, approximately 87% seen once, with around 4.5% in the top ten. Specimen: peripheral blood. All receptors derive from a man aged 55 to 69 who had recovered from COVID-19. The CDR3 runs from the conserved cysteine through the conserved F or W. The order of the fields is V gene, J gene, CDR3 length, clone size, D gene, CDR3 DNA, CDR3 protein. A D gene is named only where the DNA matches it firmly. Only part of the rows carry a size: once, few, many, or a class if the clone is expanded.

V: TRBV18; J: TRBJ1-4; length: 16; size: NA; D: TRBD1; DNA: TGTGCCAGCTCAGACCGACAGGGCCCAACTAATGAAAAACTGTTTTTT; CDR3: CASSDRQGPTNEKLFF
V: TRBV2; J: TRBJ2-5; length: 13; size: NA; D: NA; DNA: TGTGCCAGCATGAGAACAGAAGAAGAGACCCAGTACTTC; CDR3: CASMRTEEETQYF
V: TRBV7-9; J: TRBJ1-2; length: 14; size: once; D: NA; DNA: TGTGCCAGCAGCTCTACAGGTACTAACTATGGCTACACCTTC; CDR3: CASSSTGTNYGYTF
V: TRBV6-5; J: TRBJ2-5; length: 16; size: NA; D: NA; DNA: TGTGCCAGCAGTTACTCGCCGGAGCCCAGCCAAGAGACCCAGTACTTC; CDR3: CASSYSPEPSQETQYF
V: TRBV6-5; J: TRBJ2-1; length: 13; size: NA; D: TRBD1; DNA: TGTGCCAGCAGTCGAACAGGGGTAGCTGAGCAGTTCTTC; CDR3: CASSRTGVAEQFF
V: TRBV19; J: TRBJ2-1; length: 16; size: NA; D: TRBD2; DNA: TGTGCCAGTAGCCCCAAGTTAGGCGGGGGTTACAATGAGCAGTTCTTC; CDR3: CASSPKLGGGYNEQFF
V: TRBV5-1; J: TRBJ2-1; length: 15; size: NA; D: TRBD1; DNA: TGCGCCAGCAGCCGAGGGGGCTTTCGGGAAAATGAGCAGTTCTTC; CDR3: CASSRGGFRENEQFF
V: TRBV15; J: TRBJ1-2; length: 17; size: few; D: TRBD1; DNA: TGTGCCACCAGCAGCCAACAGGGGGCGAGGAATCCCTATGGCTACACCTTC; CDR3: CATSSQQGARNPYGYTF
V: TRBV7-6; J: TRBJ2-3; length: 17; size: NA; D: NA; DNA: TGTGCCAGCAGCTTGGACGGAGGCAGACTAGGTGTTAGGACGCAGTATTTT; CDR3: CASSLDGGRLGVRTQYF
V: TRBV7-2; J: TRBJ2-1; length: 18; size: few; D: NA; DNA: TGTGCCAGCAGCTTTGCTAAGCTAGCCCTAAGCTCCTACAATGAGCAGTTCTTC; CDR3: CASSFAKLALSSYNEQFF
V: TRBV7-8; J: TRBJ2-1; length: 17; size: NA; D: TRBD2; DNA: TGTGCCAGCAGCTTACCCCCCGTACTAGCGGGCTACAATGAGCAGTTCTTC; CDR3: CASSLPPVLAGYNEQFF
V: TRBV2; J: TRBJ2-6; length: 20; size: NA; D: NA; DNA: TGTGCCAGCAGCTATTCTAGCGACCCGAAACCCGGATCTGGGGCCAACGTCCTGACTTTC; CDR3: CASSYSSDPKPGSGANVLTF
V: TRBV21-1; J: TRBJ2-7; length: 11; size: few; D: NA; DNA: TGTGCCAGCAGCAGCTACTACGAGCAGTACTTC; CDR3: CASSSYYEQYF
V: TRBV18; J: TRBJ1-5; length: 14; size: NA; D: NA; DNA: TGTGCCAGCTCTCCCCAGGGTAGCAATCAGCCCCAGCATTTT; CDR3: CASSPQGSNQPQHF
V: TRBV7-6; J: TRBJ2-3; length: 15; size: NA; D: NA; DNA: TGTGCCAGCAGCTTAGGGGGACTGAGCACAGATACGCAGTATTTT; CDR3: CASSLGGLSTDTQYF
V: TRBV18; J: TRBJ2-1; length: 17; size: NA; D: TRBD1; DNA: TGTGCCAGCTCACCTCTCACCGGGACAGGACGTAATAATGAGCAGTTCTTC; CDR3: CASSPLTGTGRNNEQFF
V: TRBV29-1; J: TRBJ2-7; length: 12; size: NA; D: TRBD2; DNA: TGCAGCATCAGTGCGGGGGGGCGCGAGCAGTACTTC; CDR3: CSISAGGREQYF
V: TRBV5-6; J: TRBJ2-7; length: 12; size: NA; D: NA; DNA: TGTGCCAGCAGCTTCCGGTGGTCCGAGCAGTACTTC; CDR3: CASSFRWSEQYF
V: TRBV7-2; J: TRBJ1-3; length: 12; size: NA; D: NA; DNA: TGTGCCAGCAGCTCCCTCGGAAACACCATATATTTT; CDR3: CASSSLGNTIYF
V: TRBV2; J: TRBJ2-3; length: 14; size: NA; D: NA; DNA: TGTGCCAGCAATAGACAGCTTAGCACAGATACGCAGTATTTT; CDR3: CASNRQLSTDTQYF
V: TRBV30; J: TRBJ2-7; length: 13; size: NA; D: NA; DNA: TGTGCCTGGAGTGTTTCAGGGTGGTACGAGCAGTACTTC; CDR3: CAWSVSGWYEQYF
V: TRBV5-8; J: TRBJ1-5; length: 13; size: NA; D: TRBD1; DNA: TGTGCCAGCAAGGGACAGGGGAATCAGCCCCAGCATTTT; CDR3: CASKGQGNQPQHF
V: TRBV14; J: TRBJ2-7; length: 14; size: NA; D: NA; DNA: TGTGCCAGCAGCCAAGATCTTACGGGGGTCGAGCAGTACTTC; CDR3: CASSQDLTGVEQYF
V: TRBV6-5; J: TRBJ1-1; length: 15; size: once; D: NA; DNA: TGTGCCAGCAGGCCCCCCCTTGGAGGGTACACTGAAGCTTTCTTT; CDR3: CASRPPLGGYTEAFF
V: TRBV18; J: TRBJ1-1; length: 15; size: NA; D: NA; DNA: TGTGCCAGCTCACAAAGGGGCGGAGAGAACACTGAAGCTTTCTTT; CDR3: CASSQRGGENTEAFF
V: TRBV6-5; J: TRBJ2-1; length: 14; size: NA; D: NA; DNA: TGTGCCACCCACCCGGCGGGGGCGCGAAATGAGCAGTTCTTC; CDR3: CATHPAGARNEQFF
V: TRBV12-5; J: TRBJ2-7; length: 13; size: once; D: NA; DNA: TGTGCTAGTGGTTCCTCACAGGAGCACGAGCAGTACTTC; CDR3: CASGSSQEHEQYF
V: TRBV4-1; J: TRBJ2-1; length: 18; size: few; D: TRBD2; DNA: TGCGCCAGCAGCCAAGATCTTTTAGCGGGGGGCCTCTACAATGAGCAGTTCTTC; CDR3: CASSQDLLAGGLYNEQFF
V: TRBV6-5; J: TRBJ1-6; length: 12; size: few; D: NA; DNA: TGTGCCAGCACATTCGGGAATTCACCCCTCCACTTT; CDR3: CASTFGNSPLHF
V: TRBV14; J: TRBJ2-7; length: 11; size: many; D: NA; DNA: TGTGCCAGCTCAATCGGCTACGAGCAGTACTTC; CDR3: CASSIGYEQYF
V: TRBV19; J: TRBJ2-6; length: 14; size: NA; D: NA; DNA: TGTGCCAGTAGGACAGAGGCTGGGGCCAACGTCCTGACTTTC; CDR3: CASRTEAGANVLTF
V: TRBV18; J: TRBJ2-3; length: 15; size: once; D: TRBD1; DNA: TGTGCCAGCTCAGAGGACAGGGGGAGCACAGATACGCAGTATTTT; CDR3: CASSEDRGSTDTQYF
V: TRBV6-5; J: TRBJ2-7; length: 14; size: NA; D: NA; DNA: TGTGCCAGCAATAGAGGGCAGAAAAGCTACGAGCAGTACTTC; CDR3: CASNRGQKSYEQYF
V: TRBV6-5; J: TRBJ2-7; length: 14; size: NA; D: TRBD2; DNA: TGTGCCAGCAGTCTCCGGGAGGGCCCCAACGAGCAGTACTTC; CDR3: CASSLREGPNEQYF
V: TRBV11-2; J: TRBJ2-1; length: 12; size: NA; D: TRBD1; DNA: TGTGCCAGCAGCTACGACAGGGATGAGCAGTTCTTC; CDR3: CASSYDRDEQFF
V: TRBV27; J: TRBJ1-4; length: 13; size: NA; D: NA; DNA: TGTGCCAGCAGCCGAGCACCTCGGAGCGAACTGTTTTTT; CDR3: CASSRAPRSELFF
V: TRBV19; J: TRBJ2-1; length: 15; size: NA; D: TRBD2; DNA: TGTGCCAGTACCCCCGGAGGTAGCGGGAGTAGTGAGCAGTTCTTC; CDR3: CASTPGGSGSSEQFF
V: TRBV5-6; J: TRBJ2-6; length: 15; size: NA; D: NA; DNA: TGTGCCAGCACCTTCGGGGGCTCTGGGGCCAACGTCCTGACTTTC; CDR3: CASTFGGSGANVLTF